This TCR beta chain was retrieved from a study of beta chain features in type 1 diabetes. Overall study results and limits: Type 1 diabetes patients had fewer VDJ junction insertions and more deletions. TCRB CDR3s were moderately but significantly shorter in Type 1 diabetes patients in all four CD4+ subsets.

Sequenced material consisted of expressed TCRB transcripts (all of the isolated RNA was reverse transcribed). Repertoires were generated with immunoSEQ multiplex PCR, while TCRdb's copy carries only in-frame clones and drops some. The sample holds 150,000 to 200,000 clones, roughly 63% seen once. This clone was recorded once. What it recognizes is unknown. One heparinised draw, averaging approximately 120 mL, was taken per donor. Sorting with CD45RO/CCR7/CD25/CD127/CD95/CD27 yielded naive, central memory, regulatory and stem-like memory CD4+ cells. Without exception, sorted populations had purity beyond 95%. This CDR3 is built from 14 residues. The V gene's germline CDR1 is SGHRS and CDR2 YFSETQ. Trimming removed 4 bases from V and 6 bases from J; junction bases left unmatched: 9.

The chain uses TRBV5-1 and TRBJ2-7, with 8 positions matching TRBD1. The clonotype originates from a man between 25 and 39 years old with type 1 diabetes. Sample: naive CD4+ T cells from blood. The CDR3 DNA sequence: TGCGCCAGCAGCACTGGACAGGGCGACGGCGAGCAGTACTTC. Protein product: CASSTGQGDGEQYF.